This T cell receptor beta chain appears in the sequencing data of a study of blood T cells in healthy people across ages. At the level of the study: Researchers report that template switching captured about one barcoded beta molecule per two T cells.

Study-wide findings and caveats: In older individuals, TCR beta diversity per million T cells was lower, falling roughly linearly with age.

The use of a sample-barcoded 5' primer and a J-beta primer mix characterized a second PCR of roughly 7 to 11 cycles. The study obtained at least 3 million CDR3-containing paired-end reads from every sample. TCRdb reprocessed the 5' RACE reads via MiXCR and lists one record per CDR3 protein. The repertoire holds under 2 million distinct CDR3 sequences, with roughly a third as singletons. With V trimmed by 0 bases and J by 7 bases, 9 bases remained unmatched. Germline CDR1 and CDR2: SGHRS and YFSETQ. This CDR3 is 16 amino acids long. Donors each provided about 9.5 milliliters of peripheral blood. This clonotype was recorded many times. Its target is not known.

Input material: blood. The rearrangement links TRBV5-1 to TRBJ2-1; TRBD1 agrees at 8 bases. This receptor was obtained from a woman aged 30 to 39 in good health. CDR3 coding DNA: TGCGCCAGCAGCTTGGGCGGGACAGGAGTGTCTAATGAGCAGTTCTTC. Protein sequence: CASSLGGTGVSNEQFF.